Sequencing of this TCR beta chain was carried out in a study of blood T cell repertoires in COVID-19. CDR1 and CDR2 from the germline V gene are MNHEY and SVGAGI. The ends were cut back, 8 bases at V and 3 bases at J, with 7 bases in the middle. This CDR3 has 12 amino acids. Profiled with immunoSEQ multiplex PCR; TCRdb holds only in-frame clones, not every one. The sample has approximately 90,000 clones, about 87% seen once; the top ten hold about a sixth. Sequences were obtained from peripheral blood. The rearrangement joins TRBV6-5 to TRBJ1-4, with a tentative D call TRBD1 (6 bases). The clonotype originates from a human donor in a cohort sampled during active COVID-19. CDR3 amino acids: CASGQPNEKLFF. CDR3 in DNA: TGTGCCAGCGGACAGCCTAATGAAAAACTGTTTTTT.